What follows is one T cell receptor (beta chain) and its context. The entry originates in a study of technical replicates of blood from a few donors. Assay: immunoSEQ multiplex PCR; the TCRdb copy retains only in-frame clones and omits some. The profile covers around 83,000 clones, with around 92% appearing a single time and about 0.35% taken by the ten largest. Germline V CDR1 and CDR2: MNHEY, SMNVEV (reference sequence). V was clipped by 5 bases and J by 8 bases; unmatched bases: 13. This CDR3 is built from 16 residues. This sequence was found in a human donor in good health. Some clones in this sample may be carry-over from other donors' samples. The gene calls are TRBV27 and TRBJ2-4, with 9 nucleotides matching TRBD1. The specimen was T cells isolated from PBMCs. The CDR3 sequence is CASSPYWTGAVYIQYF. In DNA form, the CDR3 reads TGTGCCAGCAGTCCCTACTGGACAGGGGCGGTATACATTCAGTACTTC.